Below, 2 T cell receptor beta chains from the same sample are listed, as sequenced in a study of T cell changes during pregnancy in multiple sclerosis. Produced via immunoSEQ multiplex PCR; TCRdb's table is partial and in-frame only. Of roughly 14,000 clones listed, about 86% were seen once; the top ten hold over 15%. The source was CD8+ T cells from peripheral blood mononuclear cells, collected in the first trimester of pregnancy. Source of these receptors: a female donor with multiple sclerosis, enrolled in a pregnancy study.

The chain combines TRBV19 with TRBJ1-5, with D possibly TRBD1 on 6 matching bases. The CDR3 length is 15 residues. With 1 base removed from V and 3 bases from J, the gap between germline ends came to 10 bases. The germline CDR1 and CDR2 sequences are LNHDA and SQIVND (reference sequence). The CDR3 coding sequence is TGTGCCAGTAGTATAGTAAGGGACAACAATCAGCCCCAGCATTTT. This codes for CASSIVRDNNQPQHF.

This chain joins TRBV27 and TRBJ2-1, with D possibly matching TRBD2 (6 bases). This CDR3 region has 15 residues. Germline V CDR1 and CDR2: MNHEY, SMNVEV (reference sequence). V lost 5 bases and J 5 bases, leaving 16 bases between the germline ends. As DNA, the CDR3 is TGTGCCAGCAGTGACTTCCGACTAGGAGACAATGAGCAGTTCTTC. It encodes CASSDFRLGDNEQFF.